Following are 17 T cell receptor beta chains from one sample sequenced in a study of chemoradiotherapy in HPV16-positive cancers. Generated by immunoSEQ multiplex PCR, the TCRdb table keeps only in-frame clones and is missing some. Here the sample spans more than 7,000 clones, roughly 70% being singletons. This specimen was taken from a patient who underwent chemoradiotherapy. These receptors were taken from a human donor with HPV-associated anogenital cancer.

The J gene is TRBJ2-7, the V gene TRBV7-9; possible D gene TRBD2, 5 bases. V was trimmed by 1 base and J by 0 bases, leaving 7 bases between them. Germline CDR1 SEHNR, CDR2 FQNEAQ (reference sequence). This CDR3 is built from 14 residues. In nucleotides, the CDR3 is TGTGCCAGCAGCTTAGGACTATCCTCCTACGAGCAGTACTTC. Protein sequence: CASSLGLSSYEQYF.

The V gene is TRBV12-2, the J gene TRBJ2-4; TRBD2 is the table's D call, not checked against the DNA. TRBV12-2 is noted as a pseudogene. CDR3 length: 15 residues. This chain's CDR3 is CASRLVGLAGNIQYF. In DNA, the CDR3 is TGTGCAAGTCGCTTAGTTGGCCTAGCGGGAAACATTCAGTACTTC.

The V call is TRBV7-9, the J call TRBJ2-7; D gene ambiguous. The CDR3 extends over 12 amino acids. Per germline, CDR1 SEHNR and CDR2 FQNEAQ (reference sequence). Trimming removed 0 bases at V and 7 bases at J, with 7 bases between. The CDR3 DNA follows: TGTGCCAGCAGCTTAGCGTTGAGGGAGCAGTACTTC. This translates into CASSLALREQYF.

CDR3: CASSFSRWRGKQPQHF. The DNA for the CDR3 is TGTGCCAGCAGTTTCTCGAGGTGGAGGGGAAAGCAGCCCCAGCATTTT. The rearrangement joins TRBV27 to TRBJ1-5; D might be TRBD1 (5 bases). CDR3 length: 16 amino acids. CDR1 and CDR2 (germline): MNHEY, SMNVEV (reference sequence). Trimming removed 3 bases at V and 7 bases at J, with 19 bases between.

This rearrangement joins TRBV4-3 to TRBJ2-1, with 9 bases identical to TRBD2. The CDR3 contains 17 residues. The junction had 10 bases not matched to a gene; V was cut back by 2 bases and J by 5 bases. The germline V gene encodes CDR1 LGHNA and CDR2 YSLEER. CDR3 sequence: CASSQRVGSGGHNEQFF. The DNA for the CDR3 is TGCGCCAGCAGCCAAAGGGTGGGTAGCGGGGGTCACAATGAGCAGTTCTTC.

V gene TRBV19 combines with J gene TRBJ2-2; TRBD1 might be the D (6 bases). Germline CDR1 is LNHDA and CDR2 is SQIVND (reference sequence). The CDR3 is 13 residues long. V shed 9 bases and J shed 2 bases, with 10 bases lying between them. The CDR3 DNA reads as TGTGCCAGCCGGACAGATAACACCGGGGAGCTGTTTTTT. It yields the protein CASRTDNTGELFF.

J is TRBJ1-5 and V is TRBV28; D may be TRBD1 (6 bases). The CDR3 loop spans 15 amino acids. Per the germline V gene, CDR1 is MDHEN and CDR2 is SYDVKM. V was trimmed by 8 bases and J by 5 bases, leaving 19 bases between them. This CDR3 reads CASRDAGGGDQPQHF. The CDR3 DNA follows: TGTGCCAGCCGGGACGCCGGGGGGGGCGATCAGCCCCAGCATTTT.

The chain joins TRBV5-1 to TRBJ2-7, with TRBD1 identical over 9 bases. V was pared by 0 bases and J by 3 bases, with 1 base of the junction left unmatched. CDR1 is SGHRS, CDR2 YFSETQ, per germline. This CDR3 has 14 residues. Here the CDR3 DNA reads TGCGCCAGCAGCTTGGGACAGGGGGACTACGAGCAGTACTTC. It encodes CASSLGQGDYEQYF.

The V and J genes are TRBV2 and TRBJ1-5; D gene uncertain. The CDR3 totals 14 residues. CDR1 and CDR2 from the germline V gene are SNHLY and FYNNEI. The germline V and J ends were trimmed by 7 bases and 2 bases, with 12 bases remaining between them. The CDR3 coding sequence is TGTGCCAGCAATGAGAGGACGGGCAATCAGCCCCAGCATTTT. Its translation is CASNERTGNQPQHF.

This chain uses TRBV10-3 with TRBJ1-2, with D tentatively TRBD1 (6 bases). The CDR3 is 11 residues long. Trimming removed 6 bases at V and 4 bases at J, with 6 bases between. In germline, CDR1 is ENHRY, CDR2 SYGVKD. For the CDR3, the DNA is TGTGCCATCAGGGACAGCTATGGCTACACCTTC. Protein product: CAIRDSYGYTF.

This sequence joins TRBV27 and TRBJ1-2; possible D gene TRBD1, 5 bases. Per germline, CDR1 MNHEY and CDR2 SMNVEV (reference sequence). V was trimmed by 2 bases and J by 4 bases, leaving 32 bases between them. The CDR3 spans 21 residues. The CDR3 region has the DNA TGTGCCAGCAGTTTAAGCCCCTCATTGAGGGGCGCACGTCTCAGATTCTATGGCTACACCTTC. This encodes CASSLSPSLRGARLRFYGYTF.

The chain employs TRBV28 and TRBJ1-6, with 8 bases fitting TRBD1. Per the germline V gene, CDR1 is MDHEN and CDR2 is SYDVKM. The CDR3 has 14 residues. V was pared by 2 bases and J by 7 bases, with 1 base of the junction left unmatched. CDR3 sequence: CASSLAGGNSPLHF. CDR3 nucleotides: TGTGCCAGCAGTTTAGCAGGGGGCAATTCACCCCTCCACTTT.

The chain couples TRBV7-9 to TRBJ2-5; D unclear. The CDR3 sequence is 11 residues long. The V gene lost 7 bases and the J gene lost 2 bases, with 5 bases spanning the gap. Germline lookup yields CDR1 SEHNR and CDR2 FQNEAQ (reference sequence). The CDR3 here is CASTPQETQYF. The CDR3 nucleotides read TGTGCCAGCACCCCACAAGAGACCCAGTACTTC.

This chain joins TRBV14 and TRBJ1-6; D remains ambiguous. Germline CDR1 is SGHDN and CDR2 is FVKESK. The V and J ends lost 4 bases and 6 bases respectively, with 7 bases between them. The CDR3 is made up of 13 amino acids. The CDR3 region has the DNA TGTGCCAGCAGCCCGTTCAGTAATTCACCCCTCCACTTT. As protein: CASSPFSNSPLHF.

This clone was counted once. V and J are TRBV7-9 and TRBJ2-1; 10 bases agree with TRBD2. The length of the CDR3 is 15 residues. Germline trimming cut 1 base from V and 7 bases from J; bases unmatched to any gene: 4. Germline CDR1 reads SEHNR; CDR2 reads FQNEAQ (reference sequence). The CDR3 DNA is TGTGCCAGCAGCTTAGGAGCGGGGGGGACGAATGAGCAGTTCTTC. As protein: CASSLGAGGTNEQFF.

The rearrangement uses TRBV9 and TRBJ1-1, with D perhaps matching TRBD1 (5 bases). The ends were cut back, 5 bases at V and 1 base at J, with 27 bases in the middle. The CDR3 contains 19 residues. Germline assignment: CDR1 SGDLS and CDR2 YYNGEE. The CDR3 protein is CASRKLLINSGRRNTEAFF. The CDR3, as DNA: TGTGCCAGCAGGAAACTACTCATTAACTCGGGACGGCGGAACACTGAAGCTTTCTTT.

The CDR3 sequence is CASSNPTGGSYEQYF. The DNA for the CDR3 is TGTGCCAGCTCCAATCCAACAGGGGGCTCCTACGAGCAGTACTTC. The chain uses TRBV7-8 and TRBJ2-7; 8 bases fit TRBD1. Germline CDR1 and CDR2: SGHVS and FQNEAQ. CDR3 length: 15 residues. The ends lost 8 bases at V and 0 bases at J; junction bases unmatched: 9.